This paragraph reports one T cell receptor (beta chain). Antigen specificity is unknown. The CDR3 runs to 16 residues. CDR1 is MNHEY and CDR2 is SMNVEV in the germline V gene (reference sequence). After removal of 1 base from V and 2 bases from J, the junction contained 3 bases not matched to a gene. The data belong to a study of cytomegalovirus exposure and HLA in healthy donors. Findings and caveats of the study: The authors later found TCR association rates varying by HLA locus, with DRB1 most and HLA-C fewest.

Amplification used 60 Vbeta primers and 13 Jbeta primers. Clones were sequenced by immunoSEQ multiplex PCR, and TCRdb holds only the in-frame ones, with some missing. Of around 170,000 clones listed, around 80% are singletons. The source material was PBMCs. The TCR comes from a man aged 35-49 years in good health and CMV-seronegative. This chain uses TRBV27 with TRBJ2-1, with 9 bases identical to TRBD1. CDR3 protein: CASSLLGTGTYNEQFF. The CDR3 DNA follows: TGTGCCAGCAGTTTATTAGGGACAGGGACCTACAATGAGCAGTTCTTC.